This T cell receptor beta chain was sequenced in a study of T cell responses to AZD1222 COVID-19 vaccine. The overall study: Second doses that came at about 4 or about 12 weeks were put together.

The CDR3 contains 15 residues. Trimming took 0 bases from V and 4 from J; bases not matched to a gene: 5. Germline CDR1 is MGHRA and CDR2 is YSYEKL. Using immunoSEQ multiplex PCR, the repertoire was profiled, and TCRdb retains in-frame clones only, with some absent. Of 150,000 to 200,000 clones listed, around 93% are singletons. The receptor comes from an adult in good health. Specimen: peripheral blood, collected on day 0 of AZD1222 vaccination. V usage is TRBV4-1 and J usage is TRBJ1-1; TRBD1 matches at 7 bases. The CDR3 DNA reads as TGCGCCAGCAGCCAAGAGCCGGGACAGCCCACTGAAGCTTTCTTT. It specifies CASSQEPGQPTEAFF.